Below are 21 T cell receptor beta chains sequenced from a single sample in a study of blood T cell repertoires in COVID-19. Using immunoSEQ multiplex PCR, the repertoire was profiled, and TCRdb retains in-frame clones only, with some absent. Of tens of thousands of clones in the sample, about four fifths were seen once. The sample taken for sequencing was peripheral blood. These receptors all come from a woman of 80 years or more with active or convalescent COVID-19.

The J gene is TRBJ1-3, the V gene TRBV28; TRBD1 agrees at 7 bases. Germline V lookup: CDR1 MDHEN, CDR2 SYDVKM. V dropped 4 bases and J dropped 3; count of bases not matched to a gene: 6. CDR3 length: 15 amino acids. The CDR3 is CASSSGTAIGNTIYF. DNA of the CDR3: TGTGCCAGCAGTTCCGGGACAGCAATTGGAAACACCATATATTTT.

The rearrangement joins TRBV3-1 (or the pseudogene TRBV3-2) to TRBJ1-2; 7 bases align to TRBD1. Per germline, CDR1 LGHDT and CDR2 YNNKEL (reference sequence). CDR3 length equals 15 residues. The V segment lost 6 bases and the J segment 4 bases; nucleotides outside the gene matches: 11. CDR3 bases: TGTGCCAGCAGTCACCCCGACAGGGAAGGCTATGGCTACACCTTC. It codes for CASSHPDREGYGYTF.

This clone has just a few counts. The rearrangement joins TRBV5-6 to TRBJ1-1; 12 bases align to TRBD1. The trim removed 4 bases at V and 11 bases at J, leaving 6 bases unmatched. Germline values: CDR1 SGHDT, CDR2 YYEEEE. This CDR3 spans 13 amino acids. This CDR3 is CASSAGQGALAFF. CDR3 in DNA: TGTGCCAGCAGCGCGGGACAGGGGGCTTTGGCTTTCTTT.

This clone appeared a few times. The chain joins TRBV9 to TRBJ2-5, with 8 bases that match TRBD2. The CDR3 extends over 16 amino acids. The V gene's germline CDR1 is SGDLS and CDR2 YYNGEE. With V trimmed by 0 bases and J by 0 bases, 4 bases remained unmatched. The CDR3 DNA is TGTGCCAGCAGCGTAGAAGCGGGGGACTACCAAGAGACCCAGTACTTC. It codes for CASSVEAGDYQETQYF.

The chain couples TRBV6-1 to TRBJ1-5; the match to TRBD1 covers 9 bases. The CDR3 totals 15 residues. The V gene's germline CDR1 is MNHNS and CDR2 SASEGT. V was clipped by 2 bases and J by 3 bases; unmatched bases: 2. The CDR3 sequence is CASSERQGVNQPQHF. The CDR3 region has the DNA TGTGCCAGCAGTGAAAGACAGGGGGTCAATCAGCCCCAGCATTTT.

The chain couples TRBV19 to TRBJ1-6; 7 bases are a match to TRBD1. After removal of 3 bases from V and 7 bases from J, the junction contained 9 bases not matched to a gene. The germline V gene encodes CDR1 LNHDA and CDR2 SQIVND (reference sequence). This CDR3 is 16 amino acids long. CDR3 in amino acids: CASSIRETGANSPLHF. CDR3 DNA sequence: TGTGCCAGTAGTATTCGGGAAACAGGGGCCAATTCACCCCTCCACTTT.

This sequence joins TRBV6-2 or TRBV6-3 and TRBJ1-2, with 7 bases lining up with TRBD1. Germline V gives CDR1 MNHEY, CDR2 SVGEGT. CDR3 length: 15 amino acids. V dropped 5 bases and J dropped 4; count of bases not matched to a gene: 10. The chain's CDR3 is CASSPTGERGYGYTF. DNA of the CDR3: TGTGCCAGCAGTCCCACAGGGGAAAGAGGCTATGGCTACACCTTC.

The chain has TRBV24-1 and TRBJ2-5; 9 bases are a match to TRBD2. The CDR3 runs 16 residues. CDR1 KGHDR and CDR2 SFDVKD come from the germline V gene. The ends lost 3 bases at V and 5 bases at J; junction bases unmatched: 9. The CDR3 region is CATSDRRRGGRETQYF. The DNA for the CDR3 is TGTGCCACCAGTGATCGGCGGCGGGGGGGCCGGGAGACCCAGTACTTC.

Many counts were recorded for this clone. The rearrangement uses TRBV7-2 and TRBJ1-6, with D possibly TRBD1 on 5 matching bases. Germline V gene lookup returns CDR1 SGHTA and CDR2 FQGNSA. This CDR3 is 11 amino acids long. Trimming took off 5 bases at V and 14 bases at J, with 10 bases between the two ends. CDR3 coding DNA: TGTGCCAGCAGCAGCAGGGTTTCCCTCCACTTT. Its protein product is CASSSRVSLHF.

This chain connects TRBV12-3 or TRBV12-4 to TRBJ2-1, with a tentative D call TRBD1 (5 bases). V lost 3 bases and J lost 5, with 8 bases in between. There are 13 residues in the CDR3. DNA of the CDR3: TGTGCCAGCAGTTTGACAGATAACAATGAGCAGTTCTTC. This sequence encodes CASSLTDNNEQFF.

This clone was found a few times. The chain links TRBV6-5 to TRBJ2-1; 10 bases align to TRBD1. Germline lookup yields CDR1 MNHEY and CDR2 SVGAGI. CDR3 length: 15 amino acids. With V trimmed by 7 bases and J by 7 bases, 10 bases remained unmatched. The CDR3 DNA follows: TGTGCCAGCACCCGGGACAGGGGAGGACTGAATGAGCAGTTCTTC. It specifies CASTRDRGGLNEQFF.

In DNA form, the CDR3 reads TGTGCCAGCTCACGAGGACAGGGGGAGACTGGAAACACCATATATTTT. Amino acid sequence: CASSRGQGETGNTIYF. V is TRBV18 and J is TRBJ1-3; 10 bases fit TRBD1. The CDR3 has 16 residues. The germline V gene encodes CDR1 KGHSH and CDR2 LQKENI. The V segment lost 4 bases and the J segment 2 bases; nucleotides outside the gene matches: 5.

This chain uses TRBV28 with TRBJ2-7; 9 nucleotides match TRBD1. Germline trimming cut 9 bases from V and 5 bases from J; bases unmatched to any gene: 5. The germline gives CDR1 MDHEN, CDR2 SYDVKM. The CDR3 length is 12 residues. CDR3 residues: CASEGQGDEQYF. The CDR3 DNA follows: TGTGCCAGTGAGGGACAGGGCGACGAGCAGTACTTC.

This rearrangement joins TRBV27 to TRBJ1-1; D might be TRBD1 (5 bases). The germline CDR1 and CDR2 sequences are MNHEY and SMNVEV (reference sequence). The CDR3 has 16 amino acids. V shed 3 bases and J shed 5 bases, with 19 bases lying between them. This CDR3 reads CASSFPPGGGLTEAFF. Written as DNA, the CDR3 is TGTGCCAGCAGTTTCCCACCCGGGGGAGGGCTGACTGAAGCTTTCTTT.

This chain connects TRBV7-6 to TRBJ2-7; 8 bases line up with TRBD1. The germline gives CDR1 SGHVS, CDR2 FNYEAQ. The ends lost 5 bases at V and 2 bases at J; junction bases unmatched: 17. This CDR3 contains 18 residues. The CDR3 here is CASSLEGFQGAQTYEQYF. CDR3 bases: TGTGCCAGCAGCCTCGAGGGCTTTCAGGGGGCGCAGACCTACGAGCAGTACTTC.

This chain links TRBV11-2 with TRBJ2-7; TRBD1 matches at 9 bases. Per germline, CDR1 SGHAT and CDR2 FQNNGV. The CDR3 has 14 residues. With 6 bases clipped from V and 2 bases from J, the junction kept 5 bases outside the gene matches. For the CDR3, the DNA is TGTGCCAGCAGTATCGGGACAGGGACCTACGAGCAGTACTTC. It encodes CASSIGTGTYEQYF.

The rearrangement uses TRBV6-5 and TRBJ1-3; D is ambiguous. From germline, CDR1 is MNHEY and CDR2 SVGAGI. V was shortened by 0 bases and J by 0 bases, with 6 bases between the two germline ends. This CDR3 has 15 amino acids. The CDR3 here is CASSYSGSSGNTIYF. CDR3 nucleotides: TGTGCCAGCAGTTACTCCGGGAGCTCTGGAAACACCATATATTTT.

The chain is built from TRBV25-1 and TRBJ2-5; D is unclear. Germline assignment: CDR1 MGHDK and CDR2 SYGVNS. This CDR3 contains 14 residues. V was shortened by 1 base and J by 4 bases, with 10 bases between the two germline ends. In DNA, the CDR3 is TGTGCCAGCAGTGAATTCCGGGTTAGAGAGACCCAGTACTTC. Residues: CASSEFRVRETQYF.

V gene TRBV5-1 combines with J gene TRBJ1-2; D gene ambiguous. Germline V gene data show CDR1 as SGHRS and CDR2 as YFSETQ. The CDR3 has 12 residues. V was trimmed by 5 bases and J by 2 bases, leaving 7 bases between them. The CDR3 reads CASRSENYGYTF. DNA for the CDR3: TGCGCCAGCAGATCCGAGAACTATGGCTACACCTTC.

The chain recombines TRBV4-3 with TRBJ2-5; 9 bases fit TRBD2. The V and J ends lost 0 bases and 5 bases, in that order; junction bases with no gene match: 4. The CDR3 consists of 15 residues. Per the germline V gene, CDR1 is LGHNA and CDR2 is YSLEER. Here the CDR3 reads CASSQDRLAGETQYF. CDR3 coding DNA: TGCGCCAGCAGCCAAGACCGCCTAGCGGGGGAGACCCAGTACTTC.

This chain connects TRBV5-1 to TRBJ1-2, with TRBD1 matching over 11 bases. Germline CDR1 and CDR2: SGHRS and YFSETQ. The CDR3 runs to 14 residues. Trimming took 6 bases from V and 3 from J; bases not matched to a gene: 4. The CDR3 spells CASNGGQGDYGYTF. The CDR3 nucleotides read TGCGCCAGCAACGGGGGACAGGGGGACTATGGCTACACCTTC.